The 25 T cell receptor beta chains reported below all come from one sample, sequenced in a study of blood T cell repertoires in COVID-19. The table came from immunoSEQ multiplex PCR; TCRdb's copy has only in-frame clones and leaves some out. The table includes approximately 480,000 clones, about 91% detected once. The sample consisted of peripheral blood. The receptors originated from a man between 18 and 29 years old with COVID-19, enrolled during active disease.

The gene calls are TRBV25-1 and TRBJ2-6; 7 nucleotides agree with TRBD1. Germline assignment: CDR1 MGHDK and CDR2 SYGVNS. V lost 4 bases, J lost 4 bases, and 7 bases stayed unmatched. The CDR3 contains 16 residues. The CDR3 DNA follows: TGTGCCAGCAGTGTCCGACAGGGACCGGGGGCCAACGTCCTGACTTTC. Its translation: CASSVRQGPGANVLTF.

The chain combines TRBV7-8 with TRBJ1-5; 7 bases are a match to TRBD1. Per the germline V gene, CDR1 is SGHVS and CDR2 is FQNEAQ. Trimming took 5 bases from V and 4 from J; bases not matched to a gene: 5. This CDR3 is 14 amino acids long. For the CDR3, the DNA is TGTGCCAGCAGCCAAACAGGGGTTAATCAGCCCCAGCATTTT. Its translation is CASSQTGVNQPQHF.

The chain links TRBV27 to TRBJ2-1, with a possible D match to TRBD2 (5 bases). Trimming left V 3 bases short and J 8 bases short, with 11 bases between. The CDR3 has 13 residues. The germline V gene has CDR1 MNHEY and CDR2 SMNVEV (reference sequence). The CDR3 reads CASSLGDIHEQFF. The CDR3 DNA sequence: TGTGCCAGCAGTTTGGGAGATATCCATGAGCAGTTCTTC.

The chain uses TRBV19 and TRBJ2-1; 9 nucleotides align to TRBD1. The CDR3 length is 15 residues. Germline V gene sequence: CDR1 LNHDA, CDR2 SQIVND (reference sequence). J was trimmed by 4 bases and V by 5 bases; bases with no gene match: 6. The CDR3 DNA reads TGTGCCAGTAGTGAGACCGGGACAGGGTACAATGAGCAGTTCTTC. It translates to CASSETGTGYNEQFF.

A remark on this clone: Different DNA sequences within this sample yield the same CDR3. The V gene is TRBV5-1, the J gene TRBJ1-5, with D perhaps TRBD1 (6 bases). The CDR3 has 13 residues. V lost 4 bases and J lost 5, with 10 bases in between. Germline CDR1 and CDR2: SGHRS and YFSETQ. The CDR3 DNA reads TGCGCCAGCAGCCCACAGGGAGATCAGCCCCAGCATTTT. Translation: CASSPQGDQPQHF.

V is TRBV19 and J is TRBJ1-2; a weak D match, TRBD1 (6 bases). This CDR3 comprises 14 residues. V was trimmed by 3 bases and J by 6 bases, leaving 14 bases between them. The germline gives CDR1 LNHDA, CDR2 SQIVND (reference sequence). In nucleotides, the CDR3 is TGTGCCAGTAGTATGGGGACACCGGCCGATGGCTACACCTTC. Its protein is CASSMGTPADGYTF.

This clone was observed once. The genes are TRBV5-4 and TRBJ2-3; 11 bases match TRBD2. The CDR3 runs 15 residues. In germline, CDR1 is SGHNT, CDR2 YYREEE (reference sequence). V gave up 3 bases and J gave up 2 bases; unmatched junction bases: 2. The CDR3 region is CASSSSGRTTDTQYF. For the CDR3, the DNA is TGTGCCAGCAGCTCTAGCGGGAGGACCACAGATACGCAGTATTTT.

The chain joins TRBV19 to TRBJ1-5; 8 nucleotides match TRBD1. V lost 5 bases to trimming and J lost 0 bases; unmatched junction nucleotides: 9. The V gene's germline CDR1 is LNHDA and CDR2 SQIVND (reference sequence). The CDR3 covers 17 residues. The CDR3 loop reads CASSGGTGPYSNQPQHF. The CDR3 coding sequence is TGTGCCAGTAGTGGGGGGACAGGCCCCTATAGCAATCAGCCCCAGCATTTT.

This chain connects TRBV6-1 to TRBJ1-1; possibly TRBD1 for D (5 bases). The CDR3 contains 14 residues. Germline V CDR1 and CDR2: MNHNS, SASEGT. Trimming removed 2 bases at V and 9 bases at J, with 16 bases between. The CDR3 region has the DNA TGTGCCAGCAGTGAATCGGTGGGGGGGGGAAAAGCTTTCTTT. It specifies CASSESVGGGKAFF.

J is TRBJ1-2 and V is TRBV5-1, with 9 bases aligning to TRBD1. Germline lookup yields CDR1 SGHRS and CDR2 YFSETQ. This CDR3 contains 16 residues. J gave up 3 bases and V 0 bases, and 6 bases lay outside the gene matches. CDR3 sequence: CASSLGPTGGHYGYTF. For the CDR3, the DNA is TGCGCCAGCAGCTTGGGGCCGACAGGGGGACACTATGGCTACACCTTC.

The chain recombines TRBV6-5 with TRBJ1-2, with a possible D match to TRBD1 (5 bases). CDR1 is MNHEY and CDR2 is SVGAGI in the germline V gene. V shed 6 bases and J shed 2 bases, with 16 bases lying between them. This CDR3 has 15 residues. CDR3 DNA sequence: TGTGCCAGCAGGTCCGGGGACGGGAGAAACTATGGCTACACCTTC. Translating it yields CASRSGDGRNYGYTF.

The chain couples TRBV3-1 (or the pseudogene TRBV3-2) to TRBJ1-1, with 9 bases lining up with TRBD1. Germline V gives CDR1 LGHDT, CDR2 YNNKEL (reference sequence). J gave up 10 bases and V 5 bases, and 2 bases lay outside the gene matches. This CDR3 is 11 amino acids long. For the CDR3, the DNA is TGTGCCAGCAGCTGGGACAGGGTAGCTTTCTTT. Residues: CASSWDRVAFF.

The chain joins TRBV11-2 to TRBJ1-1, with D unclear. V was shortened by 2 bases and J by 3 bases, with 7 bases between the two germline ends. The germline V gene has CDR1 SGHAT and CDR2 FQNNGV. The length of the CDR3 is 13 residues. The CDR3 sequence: CASSLTEDTEAFF. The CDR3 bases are TGTGCCAGCAGCTTAACCGAGGACACTGAAGCTTTCTTT.

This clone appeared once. CDR3 DNA: TGTGCCAGCAGCTCCCCCCGAGAGGCGGGAGGAGAAAAGCAGTACTTC. Protein product: CASSSPREAGGEKQYF. The J gene is TRBJ2-7, the V gene TRBV5-4, with 8 nucleotides matching TRBD2. This CDR3 region has 16 residues. In germline, CDR1 is SGHNT, CDR2 YYREEE (reference sequence). V gave up 3 bases and J gave up 8 bases; unmatched junction bases: 16.

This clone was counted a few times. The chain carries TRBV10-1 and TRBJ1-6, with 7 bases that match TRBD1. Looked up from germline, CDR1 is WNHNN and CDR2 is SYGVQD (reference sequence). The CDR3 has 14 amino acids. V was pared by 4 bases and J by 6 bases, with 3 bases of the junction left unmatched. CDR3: CASSAGTANSPLHF. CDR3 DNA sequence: TGCGCCAGCAGTGCCGGGACAGCTAATTCACCCCTCCACTTT.

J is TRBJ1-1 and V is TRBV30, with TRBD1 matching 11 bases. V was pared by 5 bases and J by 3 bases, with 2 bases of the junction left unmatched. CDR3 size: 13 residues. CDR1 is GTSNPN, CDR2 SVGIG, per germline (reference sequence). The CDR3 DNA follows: TGTGCCTGGTGGGACAGGGGGGACACTGAAGCTTTCTTT. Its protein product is CAWWDRGDTEAFF.

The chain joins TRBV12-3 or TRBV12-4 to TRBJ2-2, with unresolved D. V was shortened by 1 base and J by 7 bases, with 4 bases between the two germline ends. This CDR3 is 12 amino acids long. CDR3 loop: CASSLVHGELFF. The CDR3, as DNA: TGTGCCAGCAGTTTAGTCCACGGGGAGCTGTTTTTT.

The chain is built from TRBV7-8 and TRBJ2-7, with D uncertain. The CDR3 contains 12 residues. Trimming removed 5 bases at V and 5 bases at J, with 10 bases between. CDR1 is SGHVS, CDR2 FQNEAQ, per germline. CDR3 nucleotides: TGTGCCAGCAGCCTCCGTTCCCACGAGCAGTACTTC. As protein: CASSLRSHEQYF.

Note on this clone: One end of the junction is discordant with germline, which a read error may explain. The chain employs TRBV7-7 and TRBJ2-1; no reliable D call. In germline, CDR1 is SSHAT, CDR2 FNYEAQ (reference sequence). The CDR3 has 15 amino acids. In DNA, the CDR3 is TGTGCTAGCAGCTTAAACCGAGCACCCTACAATGAGCAGTTCTTC. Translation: CASSLNRAPYNEQFF.

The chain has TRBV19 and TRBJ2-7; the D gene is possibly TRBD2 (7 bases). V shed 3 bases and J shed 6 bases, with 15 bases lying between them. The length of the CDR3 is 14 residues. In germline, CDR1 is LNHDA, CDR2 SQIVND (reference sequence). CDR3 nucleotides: TGTGCCAGTAGTATGTACGGGGGGCCTGTCGAGCAGTACTTC. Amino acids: CASSMYGGPVEQYF.

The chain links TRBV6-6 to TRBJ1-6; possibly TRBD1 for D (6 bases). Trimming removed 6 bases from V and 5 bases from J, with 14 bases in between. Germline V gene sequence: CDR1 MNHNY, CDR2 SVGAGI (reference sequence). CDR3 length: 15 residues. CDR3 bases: TGTGCCAGCAGGGCCCGGGACACGAATAATTCACCCCTCCACTTT. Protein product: CASRARDTNNSPLHF.

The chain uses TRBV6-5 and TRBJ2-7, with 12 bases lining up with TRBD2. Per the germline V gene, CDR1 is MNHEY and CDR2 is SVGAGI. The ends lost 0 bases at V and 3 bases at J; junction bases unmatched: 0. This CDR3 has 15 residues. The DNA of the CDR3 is TGTGCCAGCAGTTACTCGGGACTAGCGGGCTACGAGCAGTACTTC. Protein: CASSYSGLAGYEQYF.

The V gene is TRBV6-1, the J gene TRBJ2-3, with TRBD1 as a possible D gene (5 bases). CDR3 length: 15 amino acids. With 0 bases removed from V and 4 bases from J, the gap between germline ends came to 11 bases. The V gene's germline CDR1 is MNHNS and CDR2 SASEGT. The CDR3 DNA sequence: TGTGCCAGCAGTGAAGCCCAGGGCCGGCCAGATACGCAGTATTTT. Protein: CASSEAQGRPDTQYF.

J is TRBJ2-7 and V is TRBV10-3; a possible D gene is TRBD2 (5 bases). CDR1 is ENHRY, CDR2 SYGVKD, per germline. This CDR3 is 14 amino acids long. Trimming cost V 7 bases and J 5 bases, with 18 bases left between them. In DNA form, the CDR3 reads TGTGCCATCACTCCCGGGGAACTAGTGGACGAGCAGTACTTC. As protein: CAITPGELVDEQYF.

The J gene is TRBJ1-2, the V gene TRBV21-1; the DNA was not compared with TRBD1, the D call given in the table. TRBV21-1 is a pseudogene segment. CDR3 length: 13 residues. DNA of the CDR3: TGTGCCAGCGGAAGACAGGGGGCTCATGGCTACACCTTC. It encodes CASGRQGAHGYTF.